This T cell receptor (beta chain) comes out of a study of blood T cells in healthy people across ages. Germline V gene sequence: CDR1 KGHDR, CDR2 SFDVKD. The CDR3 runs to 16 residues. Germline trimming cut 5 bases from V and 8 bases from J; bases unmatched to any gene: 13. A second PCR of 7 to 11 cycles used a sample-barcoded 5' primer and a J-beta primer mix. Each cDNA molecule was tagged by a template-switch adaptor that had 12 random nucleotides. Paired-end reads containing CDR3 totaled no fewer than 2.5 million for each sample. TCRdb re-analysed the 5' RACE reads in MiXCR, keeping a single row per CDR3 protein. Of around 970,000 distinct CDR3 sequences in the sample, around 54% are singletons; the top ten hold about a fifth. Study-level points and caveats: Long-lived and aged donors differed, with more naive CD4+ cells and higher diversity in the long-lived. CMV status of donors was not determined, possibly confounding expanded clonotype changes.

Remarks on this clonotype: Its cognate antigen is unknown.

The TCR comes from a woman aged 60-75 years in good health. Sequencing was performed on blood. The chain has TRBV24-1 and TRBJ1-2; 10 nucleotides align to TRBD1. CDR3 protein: CATSGLGQGQGRGYTF. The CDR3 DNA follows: TGTGCCACCAGTGGTCTGGGACAGGGGCAGGGGCGAGGCTACACCTTC.